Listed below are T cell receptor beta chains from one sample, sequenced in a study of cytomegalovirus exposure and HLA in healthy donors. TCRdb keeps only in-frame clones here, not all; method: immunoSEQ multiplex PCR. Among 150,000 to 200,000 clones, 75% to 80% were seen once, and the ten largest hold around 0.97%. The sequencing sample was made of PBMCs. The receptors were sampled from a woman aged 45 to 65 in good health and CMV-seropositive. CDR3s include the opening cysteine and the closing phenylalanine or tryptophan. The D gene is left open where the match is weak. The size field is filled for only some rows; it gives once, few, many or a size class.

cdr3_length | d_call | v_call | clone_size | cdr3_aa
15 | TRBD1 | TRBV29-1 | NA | CSALPGQVTLGTQYF
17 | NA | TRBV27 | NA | CASSLRLDTGSGYGYTF
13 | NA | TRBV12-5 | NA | CASGASGYGELFF
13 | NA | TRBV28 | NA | CASRLIMNTEAFF
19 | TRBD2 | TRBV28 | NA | CASSFSIPQAGANTDTQYF
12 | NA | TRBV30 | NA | CAGLGANEKLFF
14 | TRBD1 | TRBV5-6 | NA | CASGAQGWDTEAFF
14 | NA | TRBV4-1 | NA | CASSLQGDGYGYTF
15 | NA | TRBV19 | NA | CASSMGLRSGNTIYF
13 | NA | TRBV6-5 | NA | CASRPSRGHEQYF
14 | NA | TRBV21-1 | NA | CASSNSGDTGELFF
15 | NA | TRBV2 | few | CASSSSGVGTGELFF
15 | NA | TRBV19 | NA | CASSTTVRSGNTIYF
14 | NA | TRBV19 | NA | CASSIVGGPQPQHF
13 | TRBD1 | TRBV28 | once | CASRRQGADGYTF
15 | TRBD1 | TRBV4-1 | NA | CASSQGTGDLYGYTF
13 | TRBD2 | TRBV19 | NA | CASSSTSAYEQYF
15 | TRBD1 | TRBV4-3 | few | CASSRTRTGGNTIYF
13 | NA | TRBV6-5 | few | CASTRTSGAEAFF
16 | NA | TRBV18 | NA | CASSPAGTQSSYEQYF
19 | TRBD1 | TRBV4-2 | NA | CASSQIRGRTGATNYGYTF
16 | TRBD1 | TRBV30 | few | CAWSVHSDRGIPKEYF
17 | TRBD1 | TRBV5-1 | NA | CASSSGQGASETLEQYF
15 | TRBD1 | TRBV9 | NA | CASSEPGQGRDEQFF
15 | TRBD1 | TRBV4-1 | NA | CASSQSGQGSTEAFF
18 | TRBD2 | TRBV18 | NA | CASSHSTSAGFVEETQYF
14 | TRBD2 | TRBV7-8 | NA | CASSVGGGLGIQYF
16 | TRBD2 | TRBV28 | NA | CASSSLAGTSTDTQYF
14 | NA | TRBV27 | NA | CASSPIGGHYEQYF